The 13 T cell receptor beta chains reported below all come from one sample, sequenced in a study of cytotoxic CD8 clonotypes in ibrutinib-treated CLL. The repertoire was sequenced with immunoSEQ multiplex PCR; TCRdb's copy has only in-frame clones and lacks some. The table shows 250,000 to 350,000 clones, with approximately 76% occurring only once. Here the sequenced sample was PBMCs, taken at disease progression, from a patient treated with ibrutinib. Receptors were obtained from a human donor with chronic lymphocytic leukemia.

V is TRBV2 and J is TRBJ2-5; D is tentatively TRBD1 or TRBD2 (5 bases each). V dropped 5 bases and J dropped 7 bases, with 17 bases sitting between them. This CDR3 contains 14 residues. Germline V gives CDR1 SNHLY, CDR2 FYNNEI. CDR3 sequence: CASSTAPGGGTQYF. The CDR3 DNA follows: TGTGCCAGCAGTACTGCTCCTGGGGGTGGGACCCAGTACTTC.

V usage is TRBV4-1 and J usage is TRBJ2-3; weak D call: TRBD1 (5 bases). Germline V gene lookup returns CDR1 MGHRA and CDR2 YSYEKL. V was clipped by 3 bases and J by 0 bases, with 10 bases between them. This CDR3 is 15 amino acids long. CDR3 sequence reads: CASSQQGVSTDTQYF. In nucleotides, the CDR3 is TGCGCCAGCAGCCAGCAGGGTGTCAGCACAGATACGCAGTATTTT.

The chain is built from TRBV5-1 and TRBJ1-6; no definite D call. Germline CDR1 reads SGHRS; CDR2 reads YFSETQ. Trimming took off 2 bases at V and 4 bases at J, with 13 bases between the two ends. The CDR3 covers 16 residues. CDR3 amino acids: CASSLSWGPYNSPLHF. The CDR3, as DNA: TGCGCCAGCAGCTTATCATGGGGTCCGTATAATTCACCCCTCCACTTT.

This rearrangement joins TRBV11-2 to TRBJ2-7; no firm D call. Germline V gene lookup returns CDR1 SGHAT and CDR2 FQNNGV. V was shortened by 1 base and J by 2 bases, with 12 bases between the two germline ends. This CDR3 contains 15 residues. DNA of the CDR3: TGTGCCAGCAGCTTAGCTACCGTCCTCCCCTACGAGCAGTACTTC. Protein product: CASSLATVLPYEQYF. Combining the CDR3 with reference TRBV11-2 and TRBJ2-7 gives the whole variable domain EAGVAQSPRYKIIEKRQSVAFWCNPISGHATLYWYQQILGQGPKLLIQFQNNGVVDDSQLPKDRFSAERLKGVDSTLKIQPAKLEDSAVYLCASSLATVLPYEQYFGPGTRLTVT.

This chain joins TRBV18 and TRBJ1-4; the D gene is possibly TRBD1 (5 bases). The CDR3 extends over 14 amino acids. Germline CDR1 reads KGHSH; CDR2 reads LQKENI. V gave up 2 bases and J gave up 2 bases, with 6 bases separating them. This CDR3 reads CASSPEGTNEKLFF. The CDR3 nucleotides are TGTGCCAGCTCACCAGAGGGGACTAATGAAAAACTGTTTTTT.

The genes are TRBV11-2 and TRBJ2-7; D may be TRBD2 (5 bases). Germline V gene lookup returns CDR1 SGHAT and CDR2 FQNNGV. The CDR3 length is 16 residues. Between the trimmed V and J ends, which lost 0 bases and 4 bases, there was a span of 16 bases. CDR3 amino acids: CASSLDRNSASYEQYF. The CDR3 DNA reads TGTGCCAGCAGCTTAGATCGGAATAGCGCGAGTTACGAGCAGTACTTC. The full variable domain, in which reference TRBV11-2 and TRBJ2-7 provide the parts outside the CDR3, is EAGVAQSPRYKIIEKRQSVAFWCNPISGHATLYWYQQILGQGPKLLIQFQNNGVVDDSQLPKDRFSAERLKGVDSTLKIQPAKLEDSAVYLCASSLDRNSASYEQYFGPGTRLTVT.

This clone appeared a few times. CDR3 sequence (DNA): TGTGCCAGCTCACCTTCGACAGGGGGCGGCGAAAAACTGTTTTTT. It specifies CASSPSTGGGEKLFF. This rearrangement joins TRBV18 to TRBJ1-4; 10 positions match TRBD1. Trimming removed 3 bases from V and 8 bases from J; junction bases left unmatched: 6. Germline CDR1 KGHSH, CDR2 LQKENI. CDR3 length equals 15 residues. Using reference TRBV18 and TRBJ1-4 for the parts outside the CDR3, the full variable domain is NAGVMQNPRHLVRRRGQEARLRCSPMKGHSHVYWYRQLPEEGLKFMVYLQKENIIDESGMPKERFSAEFPKEGPSILRIQQVVRGDSAAYFCASSPSTGGGEKLFFGSGTQLSVL.

This clone has more than one count but fewer than ten. The V call is TRBV19, the J call TRBJ2-7; 7 nucleotides align to TRBD2. CDR1 LNHDA and CDR2 SQIVND come from the germline V gene (reference sequence). J lost 0 bases, V lost 5 bases, and 7 bases had no gene match. The CDR3 has 15 residues. The chain's CDR3 is CASSLREDHSYEQYF. In DNA form, the CDR3 reads TGTGCCAGTAGTCTCCGGGAGGACCACTCCTACGAGCAGTACTTC.

The gene calls are TRBV15 and TRBJ2-4, with D unresolved. Per the germline V gene, CDR1 is LNHNV and CDR2 is YYDKDF (reference sequence). The CDR3 extends over 14 amino acids. V was shortened by 1 base and J by 4 bases, with 8 bases between the two germline ends. The CDR3 protein is CATSRGQVKNIQYF. CDR3 nucleotides: TGTGCCACCAGCAGAGGACAAGTAAAAAACATTCAGTACTTC.

The chain is built from TRBV7-3 and TRBJ2-7; the match to TRBD2 covers 11 bases. The CDR3 has 16 amino acids. The V gene's germline CDR1 is SGHTA and CDR2 FQGTGA. J lost 5 bases, V lost 4 bases, and 10 bases had no gene match. This chain's CDR3 is CASSSPTSGSINEQYF. The CDR3 DNA sequence: TGTGCCAGCAGCTCGCCCACTAGCGGGAGTATCAACGAGCAGTACTTC.

DNA of the CDR3: TGCAGTGCTGAGGGGGGAGATACGCAGTATTTT. This codes for CSAEGGDTQYF. The V call is TRBV20-1, the J call TRBJ2-3; D is perhaps TRBD1 or TRBD2 (6 bases each). The ends were cut back, 5 bases at V and 5 bases at J, with 8 bases in the middle. The CDR3 extends over 11 amino acids. CDR1 DFQATT and CDR2 SNEGSKA come from the germline V gene (reference sequence).

The V and J genes are TRBV5-1 and TRBJ2-3; 11 nucleotides line up with TRBD2. This CDR3 comprises 16 residues. After removal of 1 base from V and 0 bases from J, the junction contained 1 base not matched to a gene. Germline-derived CDR1 and CDR2 are SGHRS and YFSETQ. The CDR3 reads CASSLTSGRSTDTQYF. The CDR3 DNA sequence: TGCGCCAGCAGCTTGACTAGCGGGAGAAGCACAGATACGCAGTATTTT.

This clone was found a few times. This chain connects TRBV7-9 to TRBJ2-7; the D is unclear. Trimming stripped 5 bases from V and 6 bases from J, with 8 bases between. Germline CDR1 reads SEHNR; CDR2 reads FQNEAQ (reference sequence). This CDR3 region has 11 residues. The chain's CDR3 is CASSPRLEQYF. The DNA for the CDR3 is TGTGCCAGCAGCCCTAGACTCGAGCAGTACTTC.